A selection of T cell receptor beta chains follows, all from one sample in a study of T cells in Graves' hyperthyroidism and ophthalmopathy. TCRdb processed the multiplex PCR reads anew with MiXCR; each CDR3 protein has one entry. The sample lists approximately 370,000 distinct CDR3 sequences, 15% occurring once. The specimen sequenced was blood. Every receptor here comes from a woman younger than 45 with Graves' hyperthyroidism. Both conserved end residues are part of each CDR3. D genes are given only for firm matches. The listing skips clone size in some rows; elsewhere it reads once, few, many or a size class.

clone size | D gene | V gene | CDR3 protein
few | TRBD2 | TRBV14 | CASSQDPRTSGSYEQYF
few | . | TRBV30 | CAWSGFAVTDTQYF
few | TRBD1 | TRBV7-2 | CASSSWTGTEAFF
many | . | TRBV28 | CASSPTPVYEQYF
. | TRBD2 | TRBV29-1 | CSVRLASSTDTQYF
many | . | TRBV6-7 | CASSYSLLGEVQPQHF
few | . | TRBV19 | CASSIRGNIQYF
. | TRBD2 | TRBV3-1 | CASSHRLAGVSYEQYF
many | TRBD2 | TRBV24-1 | CATSALSTSAQETQYF
. | . | TRBV20-1 | CSASHATNTEAFF
many | . | TRBV28 | CASSSGYGYTF
. | . | TRBV19 | CASSMVRNTEAFF
many | . | TRBV12-3/TRBV12-4 | CASSSGGSYNEQFF
many | TRBD1 | TRBV12-3/TRBV12-4 | CASSFRRTGVQETQYF
few | . | TRBV15 | CATSRDRDPAIYF
many | . | TRBV20-1 | CSARDPFRGGNTEAFF
few | . | TRBV7-2 | CASSQGTVQETQYF
many | TRBD2 | TRBV28 | CASSFWLAGGPSTGELFF
. | . | TRBV28 | CASSQVGGHTDTQYF
many | . | TRBV20-1 | CSARDLRDNTEAFF
many | TRBD1 | TRBV5-1 | CASSNRTGGNSPLHF
. | . | TRBV10-3 | CAISGQEPKGNTIYF
few | . | TRBV19 | CASSIDPRARQPQHF
many | . | TRBV5-4 | CASSPWGSANEKLFF
. | . | TRBV9 | CASSVDPGGVQPQHF
. | . | TRBV5-1 | CASSLYYPGLGEGDEQFF
few | . | TRBV4-1 | CASSQIMVTEAFF
many | TRBD2 | TRBV28 | CASAVAGGAYNEQFF
many | TRBD1 | TRBV3-1 | CASSQIRPGQTYEQYF
many | TRBD1 | TRBV28 | CASCNPGQGTDTQYF
. | TRBD1 | TRBV18 | CASSTGVTGTDTQYF
many | TRBD2 | TRBV3-1 | CASSQVSAGGKGQYF
. | . | TRBV5-1 | CASSVENRFDYGYTF
few | . | TRBV28 | CASSPNFLGSTDTQYF
. | . | TRBV6-1 | CASSEAPGRLYEQYF
many | . | TRBV6-1 | CASSEGGSRETQYF
many | . | TRBV28 | CASSLLGGTGELFF
many | TRBD2 | TRBV20-1 | CSASGGTSANSYNEQFF
many | . | TRBV28 | CASSFGGRTYEQYF
few | . | TRBV6-1 | CASSDDSFNQPQHF
few | . | TRBV6-1 | CASSTPGVAGGAAWFF
. | TRBD2 | TRBV6-4 | CASSESGRADTQYF
many | TRBD1 | TRBV5-1 | CASSFDRGQSGGYTF
. | . | TRBV2 | CASNRGIGELFF
many | . | TRBV5-1 | CASSQGERAYNEQFF
many | . | TRBV5-6 | CASSFRGIGSPLHF
few | . | TRBV6-1 | CASTYLGGYEQYF
. | . | TRBV30 | CAWSVRWGRVDQPQHF
. | . | TRBV7-9 | CASSSTVTYEQYF
. | TRBD2 | TRBV27 | CASSKRAGTSGRDTQYF
. | TRBD2 | TRBV9 | CASSASGRDLYEQYF
. | . | TRBV19 | CATQETQYF
. | . | TRBV20-1 | CSAPPGQDSAQYEQYF
. | TRBD2 | TRBV5-1 | CASSLASSGSYNEQFF
few | . | TRBV19 | CASRSSGTSYYGYTF